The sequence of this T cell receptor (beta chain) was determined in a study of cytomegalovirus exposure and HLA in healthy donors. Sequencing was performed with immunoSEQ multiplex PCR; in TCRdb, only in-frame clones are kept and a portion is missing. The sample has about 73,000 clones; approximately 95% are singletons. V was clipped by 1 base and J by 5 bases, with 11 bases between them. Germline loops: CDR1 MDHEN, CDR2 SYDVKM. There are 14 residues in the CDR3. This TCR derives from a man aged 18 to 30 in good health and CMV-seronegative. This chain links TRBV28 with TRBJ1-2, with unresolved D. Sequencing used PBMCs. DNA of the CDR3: TGTGCCAGCAGTTTATCCGGCGGTCTGTATGGCTACACCTTC. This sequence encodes CASSLSGGLYGYTF.